The T cell receptor (beta chain) described here comes from a study of human T cells and chemical hapten exposure. The sample's time point: patch test 2, 6 weeks after DPC sensitization. Treatment given: therapeutic diphenylcyclopropenone sensitization with weekly scalp DPC. Each CDR3 protein gets one entry after TCRdb re-called the RACE reads with MiXCR. This table holds fewer than 80,000 distinct CDR3 sequences, 10% found once. This clonotype was observed a handful of times. This clonotype was obtained from a woman aged 45 to 65 with alopecia areata. Some clones in this sample may be carry-over from other donors' samples. This specimen consisted of whole blood, obtained in connection with sensitization to the hapten diphenylcyclopropenone (DPC).

Here the CDR3 reads CAWRTGYGYTF. As DNA, the CDR3 is TGTGCCTGGAGAACAGGCTATGGCTACACCTTC. The chain joins TRBV30 to TRBJ1-2; tentatively, D is TRBD1 (5 bases). Germline CDR1 reads GTSNPN; CDR2 reads SVGIG (reference sequence). V lost 3 bases and J lost 4, with 6 bases in between. The CDR3 consists of 11 residues.